This T cell receptor (beta chain) was identified in a study of T cells in Graves' hyperthyroidism and ophthalmopathy (dated by TCRdb to 2018 to 2020). Background for the entire study: Peripheral blood samples were taken at the time of initial diagnosis, prior to any treatment. TCR V-J signatures able to tell the groups apart were searched for in a discovery cohort of 95 to 100 patients, of whom more than 40 had Graves' ophthalmopathy and under 65 had stable Graves' hyperthyroidism. Prospective prediction of ophthalmopathy was tested in an independent validation cohort consisting of 18 to 20 hyperthyroidism patients and around 16 patients who later progressed to ophthalmopathy. The 85 to 100 discovery patients were divided at random into training and test sets in a 7:3 ratio. In addition, the study compared T-cell repertoires in thyroid tissue and in blood from five to seven Graves' hyperthyroidism patients. Once sampling was done, hyperthyroidism patients were given methimazole at a starting dose of 30 mg daily, whereas ophthalmopathy patients were given high-dose intravenous methylprednisolone. According to the paper, TCR Vbeta CDR3 sequencing was carried out on more than 120 peripheral blood samples, which came from fewer than 50 ophthalmopathy, 75 or so hyperthyroidism and around 17 progressor patients. Study-wide findings and limitations: In validation, the model predicted progression to ophthalmopathy a median of about 5.9 months before onset, with approximately 68% sensitivity and 72.22% specificity. Most expanded thyroid clonotypes (frequency above 0.001) were also detected in blood, a finding suggesting that blood repertoires may reflect thyroid immune responses. A 13 V-J signature model separated ophthalmopathy from stable hyperthyroidism, with 87.88% sensitivity and 81.08% specificity in cross-validation and 80%/75% in testing. No statistical method was used to set the sample size in advance, and investigators knew the group allocation.

This clonotype was observed many times. The antigen it binds to is not known. No much larger clonotype is one base removed from it; base qualities were not supplied. Stable Graves' hyperthyroidism was defined as no progression to ophthalmopathy during 18 months of follow-up. The hyperthyroidism patients were between 18 and 65 years old and newly diagnosed, with a disease duration of less than 2 months. Exclusion was applied to patients with uncontrolled infections, other autoimmune diseases, pregnancy or lactation. Diagnoses relied on clinical symptoms, serum thyroxine and TRAb, thyroid ultrasound and orbital computed tomography. PBMCs were separated from 8 to 10 ml of fresh peripheral blood using Ficoll-Paque density gradient centrifugation. Total RNA was extracted using Trizol reagent, and RNA quality was assessed on an Agilent 2100 Bioanalyzer. Via the germline V gene, CDR1 is SGHTA and CDR2 FQGNSA. The CDR3 goes from the cysteine to the phenylalanine over 14 residues. CDR3 DNA is the only sequence kept; it has 42 bases, read in frame from the first base. The germline V end is reduced by 4 bases and the J end by 5 bases; junction bases left unmatched: 6.

The TCR beta CDR3 regions were amplified from RNA transcripts. The first round of RT-PCR for the TCR CDR3 was performed with the HTBI primer set and the Qiagen OneStep RT-PCR kit. Libraries were constructed in a second round of multiplex PCR, after which size selection and purification were performed. Libraries were sequenced paired-end with 100 bp reads on an Illumina HiSeq2000. On the authors' methods: SOAPnuke was used to process the raw data, with reads discarded if the reads contained adapters or uncalled bases, had a mean Phred below 15, or lacked an exact constant-primer or identifier match. COPE v1.2.5 was used to merge the high-quality paired reads, and each unique nucleotide sequence was defined as a clonotype. Clonotypes were aligned to IMGT TRBV, TRBD and TRBJ reference segments using MiTCR v1.1. The analysis included only V-J combinations with a frequency above 0.0001, which together covered 99% to 99.2% of the repertoires. A TCS score was defined as the ratio between F50 (clonal expansion) and ExV (chaos), using BLOSUM62-based TCRdist between CDR3 peptides within each V-J. Welch's t-statistics and random forest reduced 500 to 650 V-J features to roughly 13, which were used in a naive Bayes classifier (R e1071). TCRdb reprocessing: public reads trimmed at Q25 with fastp, clones called with MiXCR, in-frame beta chains kept. Every distinct CDR3 protein forms one entry, paired with its most common genes and DNA. These V and J calls originate from TCRdb's pipeline instead of the authors' own analysis. The sample includes fewer than 700,000 distinct CDR3 sequences, with about 17% observed a single time. Of the sample, around 3.9% falls within the top ten clones.

Sequencing input: blood. The sequence came from a woman in her twenties or thirties with Graves' hyperthyroidism. The rearranged chain carries TRBV7-2 and TRBJ2-3; 7 middle bases align to TRBD2. The bases read TGTGCCAGCAGCTCAACTAGCGCCAGAGATACGCAGTATTTT. This encodes CASSSTSARDTQYF.